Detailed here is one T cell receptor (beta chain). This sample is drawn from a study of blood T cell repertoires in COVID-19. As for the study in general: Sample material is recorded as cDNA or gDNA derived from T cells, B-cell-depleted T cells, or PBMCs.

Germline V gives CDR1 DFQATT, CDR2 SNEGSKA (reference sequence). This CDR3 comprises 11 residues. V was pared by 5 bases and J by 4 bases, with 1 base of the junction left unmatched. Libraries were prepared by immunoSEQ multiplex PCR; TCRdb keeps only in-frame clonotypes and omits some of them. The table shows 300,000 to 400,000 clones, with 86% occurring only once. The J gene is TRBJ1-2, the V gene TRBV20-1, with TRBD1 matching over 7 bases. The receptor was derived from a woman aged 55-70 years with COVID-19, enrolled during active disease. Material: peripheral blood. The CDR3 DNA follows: TGCAGTGCTTGGGACAGCTATGGCTACACCTTC. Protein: CSAWDSYGYTF.